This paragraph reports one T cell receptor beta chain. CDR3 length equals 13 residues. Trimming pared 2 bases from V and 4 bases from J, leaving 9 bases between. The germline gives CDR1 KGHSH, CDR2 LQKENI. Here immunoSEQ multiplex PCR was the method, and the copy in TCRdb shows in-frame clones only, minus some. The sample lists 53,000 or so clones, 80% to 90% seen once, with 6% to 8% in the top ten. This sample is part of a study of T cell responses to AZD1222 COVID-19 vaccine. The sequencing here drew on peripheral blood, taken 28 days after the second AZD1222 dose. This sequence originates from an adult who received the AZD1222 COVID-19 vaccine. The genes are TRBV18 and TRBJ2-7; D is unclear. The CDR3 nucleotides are TGTGCCAGCTCACCATCCAGCGATTACGAGCAGTACTTC. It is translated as CASSPSSDYEQYF.